These 29 T cell receptor beta chains originate from one sample sequenced in a study of blood T cell repertoires in COVID-19. Profiled with immunoSEQ multiplex PCR; TCRdb holds only in-frame clones, not every one. The repertoire includes 30,000 to 35,000 clones, about nine tenths of them detected once, and over 9.5% sits in the top ten. Sequenced material: peripheral blood. These receptors all stem from a man older than 75 with active COVID-19.

V and J are TRBV7-9 and TRBJ2-4, with D possibly being TRBD1 (5 bases). The V end was cut by 3 bases, the J end by 4 bases, with 16 bases between. This CDR3 region has 16 residues. Germline CDR1 reads SEHNR; CDR2 reads FQNEAQ (reference sequence). The CDR3 sequence is CASSFGKQVLKNIQYF. CDR3 DNA: TGTGCCAGCAGCTTTGGCAAACAGGTATTAAAAAACATTCAGTACTTC.

The rearrangement uses TRBV7-2 and TRBJ2-3; 7 nucleotides align to TRBD2. This CDR3 has 16 residues. Germline CDR1 reads SGHTA; CDR2 reads FQGNSA. V lost 1 base, J lost 3 bases, and 7 bases stayed unmatched. CDR3 region: CASSLGFGGSTDTQYF. The CDR3, as DNA: TGTGCCAGCAGCTTAGGATTCGGCGGGAGTACAGATACGCAGTATTTT.

This chain uses TRBV3-1 (or the pseudogene TRBV3-2) with TRBJ2-5; D possibly corresponds to TRBD1 (6 bases). The CDR3 contains 14 residues. Germline loops: CDR1 LGHDT, CDR2 YNNKEL (reference sequence). Trimming stripped 5 bases from V and 2 bases from J, with 12 bases between. The CDR3 DNA is TGTGCCAGCAGCGGACAGTGGCGGCAAGAGACCCAGTACTTC. Translated, it gives CASSGQWRQETQYF.

This clone was detected only once. The chain links TRBV6-6 to TRBJ2-5; a possible D gene is TRBD2 (6 bases). Per germline, CDR1 MNHNY and CDR2 SVGAGI (reference sequence). CDR3 size: 14 residues. Trimming took off 0 bases at V and 5 bases at J, with 10 bases between the two ends. The CDR3 DNA reads TGTGCCAGCAGTTACTCAACCGGGAGTGAGACCCAGTACTTC. It is translated as CASSYSTGSETQYF.

The gene calls are TRBV9 and TRBJ2-7, with a weak D call TRBD2 (6 bases). From germline, CDR1 is SGDLS and CDR2 YYNGEE. The CDR3 spans 16 residues. V dropped 0 bases and J dropped 3 bases, with 16 bases sitting between them. The CDR3 DNA reads as TGTGCCAGCAGCGTAGGCCCTTCGGGGGAGGTCTACGAGCAGTACTTC. This codes for CASSVGPSGEVYEQYF.

The chain recombines TRBV5-4 with TRBJ1-1; 10 bases are a match to TRBD1. There are 14 residues in the CDR3. The germline V gene has CDR1 SGHNT and CDR2 YYREEE (reference sequence). J was trimmed by 3 bases and V by 4 bases; bases with no gene match: 3. CDR3 nucleotides: TGTGCCAGCAGCCCGACAGGGGGCCACACTGAAGCTTTCTTT. Translating gives CASSPTGGHTEAFF.

The genes are TRBV28 and TRBJ1-6, with 10 positions matching TRBD1. J was trimmed by 4 bases and V by 5 bases; bases with no gene match: 20. In germline, CDR1 is MDHEN, CDR2 SYDVKM. This CDR3 is 21 amino acids long. The chain's CDR3 is CASSAQTGGPASYTYNSPLHF. The CDR3 DNA is TGTGCCAGCAGTGCCCAGACAGGGGGCCCCGCGAGCTATACTTATAATTCACCCCTCCACTTT.

The chain links TRBV28 to TRBJ1-5, with D unclear. Per germline, CDR1 MDHEN and CDR2 SYDVKM. V was pared by 5 bases and J by 6 bases, with 5 bases between. This CDR3 spans 11 amino acids. The CDR3: CASSPGQPQHF. In DNA, the CDR3 is TGTGCCAGCAGTCCGGGTCAGCCCCAGCATTTT.

The chain employs TRBV18 and TRBJ2-6, with 9 positions matching TRBD2. This CDR3 spans 19 amino acids. After removal of 4 bases from V and 3 bases from J, the junction contained 13 bases not matched to a gene. CDR1 is KGHSH, CDR2 LQKENI, per germline. CDR3 coding DNA: TGTGCCAGCTCACAGATGATGGGTAGCGGGAGACTTGGGGCCAACGTCCTGACTTTC. It is translated as CASSQMMGSGRLGANVLTF.

The chain carries TRBV14 and TRBJ2-7; 8 bases agree with TRBD2. Germline loops: CDR1 SGHDN, CDR2 FVKESK. V lost 5 bases and J lost 6; bases outside the gene matches: 9. The CDR3 spans 14 residues. The CDR3 region is CASSTLSGTTEQYF. The CDR3 DNA reads as TGTGCCAGCAGCACACTTAGCGGGACTACCGAGCAGTACTTC.

Note on this clone: Sequence at one end of the junction differs from germline and may be a read error. The chain employs TRBV18 and TRBJ1-1; TRBD1 matches at 7 bases. This CDR3 region has 12 residues. The germline CDR1 and CDR2 sequences are KGHSH and LQKENI. As DNA, the CDR3 is TGTGCCAGCTCCCCACGGGACAGTGAAGCTTTCTTT. Translated: CASSPRDSEAFF.

The rearrangement joins TRBV6-2 or TRBV6-3 to TRBJ2-7, with 13 bases aligning to TRBD2. V lost 6 bases to trimming and J lost 4 bases; unmatched junction nucleotides: 3. CDR1 and CDR2 (germline): MNHEY, SVGEGT. The CDR3 contains 14 residues. In DNA form, the CDR3 reads TGTGCCAGCAGCGGACTAGCGGGAGTGTACGAGCAGTACTTC. This sequence encodes CASSGLAGVYEQYF.

In DNA form, the CDR3 reads TGCGCCAGCAAACAAGGGGTAGAGACCCAGTACTTC. It translates to CASKQGVETQYF. The V call is TRBV10-2, the J call TRBJ2-5; weak D call: TRBD1 (5 bases). Between the trimmed V and J ends, which lost 7 bases and 4 bases, there was a span of 10 bases. The CDR3 extends over 12 amino acids. CDR1 WSHSY and CDR2 SAAADI come from the germline V gene.

The chain uses TRBV15 and TRBJ1-5; 7 positions match TRBD1. CDR1 is LNHNV, CDR2 YYDKDF, per germline (reference sequence). Trimming removed 1 base from V and 5 bases from J; junction bases left unmatched: 8. The CDR3 is 16 amino acids. The CDR3 loop reads CATSRGVGTVDQPQHF. The CDR3 DNA is TGTGCCACCAGCAGAGGCGTTGGGACAGTCGATCAGCCCCAGCATTTT.

The chain carries TRBV6-5 and TRBJ1-1, with D possibly matching TRBD1 (6 bases). V dropped 6 bases and J dropped 1 base, with 15 bases sitting between them. The CDR3 length is 15 residues. The germline V gene has CDR1 MNHEY and CDR2 SVGAGI. CDR3 in amino acids: CASRTSLQGNTEAFF. CDR3 nucleotides: TGTGCCAGCAGGACCTCCTTACAGGGGAACACTGAAGCTTTCTTT.

This chain links TRBV15 with TRBJ2-4; 8 nucleotides line up with TRBD1. The ends lost 4 bases at V and 15 bases at J; junction bases unmatched: 14. The germline gives CDR1 LNHNV, CDR2 YYDKDF (reference sequence). The CDR3 has 14 residues. The CDR3 bases are TGTGCCACCAGCACGGATCAAGGACAGGGACTGTCGTACTTC. Encoded protein: CATSTDQGQGLSYF.

This clone appeared once. The chain carries TRBV19 and TRBJ2-1, with TRBD2 matching 11 bases. The V gene end was trimmed by 5 bases and the J gene end by 8 bases; junction bases not matched to a gene: 5. Germline-derived CDR1 and CDR2 are LNHDA and SQIVND (reference sequence). The length of the CDR3 is 14 residues. CDR3 sequence: CASSELAGVDEQFF. The CDR3 region has the DNA TGTGCCAGTAGTGAACTAGCGGGAGTCGATGAGCAGTTCTTC. The variable domain in full, with the rest retrieved from reference TRBV19 and TRBJ2-1, is DGGITQSPKYLFRKEGQNVTLSCEQNLNHDAMYWYRQDPGQGLRLIYYSQIVNDFQKGDIAEGYSVSREKKESFPLTVTSAQKNPTAFYLCASSELAGVDEQFFGPGTRLTVL.

The chain couples TRBV18 to TRBJ2-3; 8 bases map to TRBD2. Trimming cost V 1 base and J 1 base; bases outside gene matches: 4. The CDR3 is 16 amino acids. Germline V gene sequence: CDR1 KGHSH, CDR2 LQKENI. The CDR3 loop is CASSPRLAGGTDTQYF. CDR3 DNA: TGTGCCAGCTCACCACGCCTAGCGGGTGGCACAGATACGCAGTATTTT.

The chain combines TRBV6-2 or TRBV6-3 with TRBJ2-1; 16 bases are shared with TRBD2. Germline CDR1 and CDR2: MNHEY and SVGEGT. The CDR3 contains 18 residues. V was pared by 2 bases and J by 7 bases, with 8 bases of the junction left unmatched. In DNA form, the CDR3 reads TGTGCCAGCAGTTACGGAGGGACTAGCGGGAGGGCCCGGAATGAGCAGTTCTTC. This sequence encodes CASSYGGTSGRARNEQFF.

The V and J genes are TRBV2 and TRBJ1-4; D call uncertain. The CDR3 has 11 amino acids. The V gene's germline CDR1 is SNHLY and CDR2 FYNNEI. CDR3: CGGATNEKLFF. The CDR3 DNA reads as TGTGGCGGGGCAACTAATGAAAAACTGTTTTTT.

This chain links TRBV3-1 (or the pseudogene TRBV3-2) with TRBJ2-1, with D uncertain. The CDR3 is 13 residues long. Trimming cost V 4 bases and J 7 bases, with 11 bases left between them. Germline assignment: CDR1 LGHDT and CDR2 YNNKEL (reference sequence). For the CDR3, the DNA is TGTGCCAGCAGCCGACCGACGAGGAATGAGCAGTTCTTC. It encodes CASSRPTRNEQFF.

This clone was seen only a few times. The chain has TRBV7-9 and TRBJ1-3; TRBD1 aligns across 10 bases. Germline-derived CDR1 and CDR2 are SEHNR and FQNEAQ (reference sequence). J was trimmed by 1 base and V by 3 bases; bases with no gene match: 3. The CDR3 extends over 16 amino acids. CDR3 residues: CASSFGTGVSGNTIYF. In nucleotides, the CDR3 is TGTGCCAGCAGCTTCGGGACAGGGGTTTCTGGAAACACCATATATTTT.

The CDR3 here is CASSLGPGEGEETQYF. The CDR3 region has the DNA TGCGCCAGCAGCTTAGGTCCGGGAGAAGGTGAAGAGACCCAGTACTTC. V and J are TRBV5-1 and TRBJ2-5; tentative D call: TRBD2 (6 bases). The CDR3 sequence is 16 residues long. The V end was cut by 2 bases, the J end by 3 bases, with 17 bases between. Germline values: CDR1 SGHRS, CDR2 YFSETQ.

J is TRBJ1-1 and V is TRBV11-2, with a tentative D call TRBD1 (6 bases). V lost 6 bases to trimming and J lost 1 base, with 9 bases between them. CDR1 SGHAT and CDR2 FQNNGV come from the germline V gene. The CDR3 sequence is 13 residues long. The chain's CDR3 is CASRKTGNTEAFF. CDR3 in DNA: TGTGCCAGCAGGAAGACAGGGAACACTGAAGCTTTCTTT.

The CDR3 reads CASSESGTSLYEQYF. DNA of the CDR3: TGTGCCAGCAGCGAATCCGGGACTAGCCTATACGAGCAGTACTTC. The J gene is TRBJ2-7, the V gene TRBV9, with TRBD2 matching 9 bases. V lost 3 bases to trimming and J lost 4 bases; unmatched junction nucleotides: 8. CDR3 length equals 15 residues. Germline CDR1 reads SGDLS; CDR2 reads YYNGEE.

The chain has TRBV9 and TRBJ2-4; 10 bases line up with TRBD1. Germline V lookup: CDR1 SGDLS, CDR2 YYNGEE. Germline trimming cut 0 bases from V and 0 bases from J; bases unmatched to any gene: 9. The CDR3 length is 19 residues. CDR3 loop: CASSVEGTGDTRAKNIQYF. The CDR3 coding sequence is TGTGCCAGCAGCGTAGAGGGGACAGGGGACACACGAGCCAAAAACATTCAGTACTTC.

The chain carries TRBV11-2 and TRBJ2-7; possible D gene TRBD2, 5 bases. Germline values: CDR1 SGHAT, CDR2 FQNNGV. This CDR3 has 15 amino acids. The germline V and J ends were trimmed by 1 base and 2 bases, with 12 bases remaining between them. The CDR3 loop is CASSLVSDGAYEQYF. In nucleotides, the CDR3 is TGTGCCAGCAGCTTAGTTAGCGACGGAGCCTACGAGCAGTACTTC.

The rearrangement links TRBV28 to TRBJ1-2, with 7 bases lining up with TRBD1. The germline V gene encodes CDR1 MDHEN and CDR2 SYDVKM. This CDR3 has 13 residues. The ends lost 8 bases at V and 4 bases at J; junction bases unmatched: 7. The CDR3 nucleotides read TGTGCCAGCGGGACAGATTATAGCTATGGCTACACCTTC. Protein: CASGTDYSYGYTF.

The genes are TRBV10-2 and TRBJ1-4; perhaps TRBD1 as D (5 bases). The CDR3 sequence is 15 residues long. The V and J ends lost 6 bases and 3 bases respectively, with 14 bases between them. Germline loops: CDR1 WSHSY, CDR2 SAAADI. CDR3 bases: TGCGCCAGCAGCCCAACCGGGACTCCTAATGAAAAACTGTTTTTT. Protein sequence: CASSPTGTPNEKLFF.